Shown below are 26 T cell receptor beta chains from a single sample sequenced in a study of T cell responses to AZD1222 COVID-19 vaccine listed by TCRdb under 2021. The sample's time point, from its label and the paper: about 28 days (+/-7) after the second vaccine dose. The receptor library was made with the immunoSEQ multiplex PCR assay. TCRdb limited this immuneACCESS table to in-frame rearrangements with V and J called. A share of clones is missing; checked studies link under half to unresolved V genes, and the rest is unexplained. The sample data list 120,000 to 150,000 clones, and approximately 89% of these were observed just once. Clones ranked in the top ten supply about 1.8% of the sample. The sample consisted of peripheral blood, taken 28 days after the second AZD1222 dose. These receptors all stem from an adult who received the AZD1222 COVID-19 vaccine.

The chain has TRBV5-4 and TRBJ2-7; 13 bases line up with TRBD2. There are 19 residues in the CDR3. Germline lookup yields CDR1 SGHNT and CDR2 YYREEE (reference sequence). J was trimmed by 7 bases and V by 4 bases; bases with no gene match: 20. The CDR3 DNA follows: TGTGCCAGCAGCCATAGCACGGGACTAGCGGGAAAGAGGGTACGGGAGCAGTACTTC. This gives the protein CASSHSTGLAGKRVREQYF.

The CDR3 spells CASSLEGGGEAFF. The CDR3 DNA reads TGTGCCAGCAGCTTAGAAGGAGGGGGTGAAGCTTTCTTT. The V call is TRBV7-9, the J call TRBJ1-1; possible D gene TRBD1, 6 bases. The V gene's germline CDR1 is SEHNR and CDR2 FQNEAQ (reference sequence). The V end lost 1 base, the J end lost 7 bases, and 10 bases lay between the germline ends. The CDR3 runs to 13 residues.

For this clone: One junction end does not reproduce the germline sequence, and a read error may be involved. This sequence joins TRBV19 and TRBJ1-2; weak D call: TRBD1 (5 bases). The CDR3 length is 14 residues. Per germline, CDR1 LNHDA and CDR2 SQIVND (reference sequence). For the CDR3, the DNA is TGTGCCAGTAGTATTTCTATCCAGGGTAGGGACGAGGTCTTC. Protein: CASSISIQGRDEVF.

This clone was counted a single time. The rearrangement joins TRBV4-1 to TRBJ2-1, with 7 positions matching TRBD2. V shed 6 bases, J shed 7 bases, and the junction held 15 bases outside the gene matches. The CDR3 runs 16 residues. Germline V gene lookup returns CDR1 MGHRA and CDR2 YSYEKL. DNA for the CDR3: TGCGCCAGCAGGTTAGAGGTGGCGGGAGCAGTGAATGAGCAGTTCTTC. Translation: CASRLEVAGAVNEQFF.

J is TRBJ2-7 and V is TRBV28; the match to TRBD1 covers 7 bases. CDR1 MDHEN and CDR2 SYDVKM come from the germline V gene. Trimming removed 6 bases from V and 3 bases from J; junction bases left unmatched: 11. The CDR3 spans 15 residues. In DNA form, the CDR3 reads TGTGCCAGCAGCCCGGGACAGCGACTCCTCTACGAGCAGTACTTC. This translates into CASSPGQRLLYEQYF.

The chain is built from TRBV10-3 and TRBJ2-7; tentative D call: TRBD1 (5 bases). Germline V CDR1 and CDR2: ENHRY, SYGVKD. CDR3 length equals 15 residues. V was clipped by 6 bases and J by 5 bases, with 20 bases between them. The CDR3 sequence is CAIRGSETVAHEQYF. The DNA of the CDR3 is TGTGCCATCAGGGGCTCCGAGACAGTGGCCCACGAGCAGTACTTC.

In this sample, this clone turned up once. The J gene is TRBJ1-5, the V gene TRBV28; D uncertain. This CDR3 contains 11 residues. Germline-derived CDR1 and CDR2 are MDHEN and SYDVKM. Trimming cost V 10 bases and J 11 bases, with 15 bases left between them. CDR3 nucleotide sequence: TGTGCCACCATCTCGCCACGGGCCCAGCATTTT. Residues: CATISPRAQHF.

The CDR3 DNA reads as TGTGCCAGCAGTGAATACGGGGAAAAACTGTTTTTT. Translation gives CASSEYGEKLFF. V gene TRBV25-1 combines with J gene TRBJ1-4, with D hard to call. Per germline, CDR1 MGHDK and CDR2 SYGVNS. Between the trimmed V and J ends, which lost 0 bases and 8 bases, there was a span of 4 bases. The CDR3 runs to 12 residues.

The rearrangement uses TRBV6-5 and TRBJ2-7, with 7 bases identical to TRBD1. V trimming: 0 bases; J trimming: 5 bases; junction bases outside the gene matches: 4. The CDR3 runs 14 residues. Germline V CDR1 and CDR2: MNHEY, SVGAGI. As DNA, the CDR3 is TGTGCCAGCAGTTACTCGGGACAGCTGAACGAGCAGTACTTC. Its translation: CASSYSGQLNEQYF.

The sample holds one count of this clone. J is TRBJ2-2 and V is TRBV19, with D possibly matching TRBD1 (5 bases). V shed 6 bases and J shed 2 bases, with 10 bases lying between them. CDR3 length: 14 amino acids. CDR1 is LNHDA, CDR2 SQIVND, per germline (reference sequence). The CDR3 reads CASRETVNTGELFF. Written as DNA, the CDR3 is TGTGCCAGTAGGGAGACAGTAAACACCGGGGAGCTGTTTTTT.

This clone appeared once. This rearrangement joins TRBV4-2 to TRBJ2-5; 7 nucleotides match TRBD1. CDR1 is LGHNA and CDR2 is YNFKEQ in the germline V gene. The CDR3 has 14 amino acids. Trimming at V came to 5 bases and at J to 5 bases, leaving 8 bases not matched to a gene. The CDR3 sequence is CASSALQGRETQYF. For the CDR3, the DNA is TGTGCCAGCAGCGCCTTACAGGGGCGGGAGACCCAGTACTTC.

The CDR3 region has the DNA TGTGCCAGCAGCTTAGCTGGACAGGGTGATGAAGCTTTCTTT. Translation: CASSLAGQGDEAFF. This chain connects TRBV11-3 to TRBJ1-1, with 8 bases aligning to TRBD1. CDR3 length equals 14 residues. The V gene's germline CDR1 is SGHNT and CDR2 YENEEA. V was clipped by 1 base and J by 7 bases; unmatched bases: 5.

V usage is TRBV11-2 and J usage is TRBJ2-7; D not certain. Trimming took 1 base from V and 3 from J, leaving 13 bases between them. The germline CDR1 and CDR2 sequences are SGHAT and FQNNGV. The CDR3 sequence is 15 residues long. CDR3: CASSLGLASIYEQYF. In DNA form, the CDR3 reads TGTGCCAGCAGCTTAGGGTTGGCGAGCATCTACGAGCAGTACTTC.

This clone was counted only a few times. The chain recombines TRBV7-3 with TRBJ1-1, with TRBD1 as a possible D gene (6 bases). Germline CDR1 SGHTA, CDR2 FQGTGA. V lost 3 bases and J lost 4, with 6 bases in between. This CDR3 is 12 amino acids long. CDR3 coding DNA: TGTGCCAGCAGCTTGGGGGCCACTGAAGCTTTCTTT. Its translation is CASSLGATEAFF. Filled out from reference TRBV7-3 and TRBJ1-1, the complete variable domain reads GAGVSQTPSNKVTEKGKYVELRCDPISGHTALYWYRQSLGQGPEFLIYFQGTGAADDSGLPNDRFFAVRPEGSVSTLKIQRTERGDSAVYLCASSLGATEAFFGQGTRLTVV.

The chain combines TRBV10-3 with TRBJ2-5; D call uncertain. Germline CDR1 ENHRY, CDR2 SYGVKD. V gave up 2 bases and J gave up 5 bases, with 9 bases separating them. The CDR3 runs 13 residues. This CDR3 reads CAISEGFGETQYF. The CDR3 nucleotides read TGTGCCATCAGTGAGGGGTTCGGGGAGACCCAGTACTTC.

The chain links TRBV7-6 to TRBJ1-6, with TRBD1 matching over 8 bases. With V trimmed by 4 bases and J by 1 base, 15 bases remained unmatched. The CDR3 length is 20 residues. Looked up from germline, CDR1 is SGHVS and CDR2 is FNYEAQ. The DNA of the CDR3 is TGTGCCAGCAGCTCAGCGACATACCCAGGGGGCGCGTCCTATAATTCACCCCTCCACTTT. Amino acids: CASSSATYPGGASYNSPLHF.

The rearrangement uses TRBV24-1 and TRBJ2-5; weak D call: TRBD2 (6 bases). The CDR3 extends over 18 amino acids. Trimming cost V 3 bases and J 0 bases, with 19 bases left between them. Germline assignment: CDR1 KGHDR and CDR2 SFDVKD. The CDR3 DNA reads TGTGCCACCAGTGATGGACTCCGGGGGAGAACGAACCAAGAGACCCAGTACTTC. Amino acids: CATSDGLRGRTNQETQYF.

The chain combines TRBV5-1 with TRBJ1-4, with D perhaps matching TRBD1 (5 bases). The CDR3 contains 15 residues. CDR1 and CDR2 from the germline V gene are SGHRS and YFSETQ. V was clipped by 0 bases and J by 5 bases, with 11 bases between them. CDR3 coding DNA: TGCGCCAGCAGCTTGGCCCCAGGGCCAAATGAAAAACTGTTTTTT. Translated: CASSLAPGPNEKLFF.

The chain has TRBV4-3 and TRBJ1-2, with D hard to call. Germline values: CDR1 LGHNA, CDR2 YSLEER. The CDR3 is 15 amino acids. Trimming pared 1 base from V and 2 bases from J, leaving 11 bases between. In DNA form, the CDR3 reads TGCGCCAGCAGCCAAGTAGCTTCGCTAAACTATGGCTACACCTTC. It yields the protein CASSQVASLNYGYTF.

This chain links TRBV19 with TRBJ1-5; TRBD1 might be the D (6 bases). The CDR3 covers 15 residues. Trimming removed 3 bases at V and 6 bases at J, with 15 bases between. Germline CDR1 LNHDA, CDR2 SQIVND (reference sequence). The CDR3 DNA reads as TGTGCCAGTAGTATGAGGGGGAGTTTCGGTCAGCCCCAGCATTTT. Amino acid sequence: CASSMRGSFGQPQHF.

This clone was observed once. The CDR3 nucleotides are TGTGCCAGCAGCACATCGGGGGATCAACCCCAGCATTTT. This codes for CASSTSGDQPQHF. The chain uses TRBV21-1 and TRBJ1-5. TRBV21-1 is a pseudogene segment. This CDR3 is 13 amino acids long.

V gene TRBV5-8 combines with J gene TRBJ2-7; 9 bases are shared with TRBD2. V lost 3 bases to trimming and J lost 2 bases; unmatched junction nucleotides: 9. Germline lookup yields CDR1 SGHTS and CDR2 YDEGEE. The length of the CDR3 is 16 residues. CDR3 bases: TGTGCCAGCAGCTATACTAGGGTAGCGGGGGCCTACGAGCAGTACTTC. This gives the protein CASSYTRVAGAYEQYF. Based on the CDR3 plus reference TRBV5-8 and TRBJ2-7, the full variable domain is EAGVTQSPTHLIKTRGQQATLRCSPISGHTSVYWYQQALGLGLQFLLWYDEGEERNRGNFPPRFSGRQFPNYSSELNVNALELEDSALYLCASSYTRVAGAYEQYFGPGTRLTVT.

The genes are TRBV6-5 and TRBJ1-1, with D possibly TRBD1 on 6 matching bases. This CDR3 spans 13 amino acids. V gave up 4 bases and J gave up 6 bases, with 12 bases separating them. Germline lookup yields CDR1 MNHEY and CDR2 SVGAGI. Written as DNA, the CDR3 is TGTGCCAGCAGTTTATCAGGGGTCGCTGAAGCTTTCTTT. It is translated as CASSLSGVAEAFF.

This chain links TRBV12-5 with TRBJ2-1; 8 bases match TRBD1. Germline CDR1 is LGHNT and CDR2 is FRNRAP. CDR3 length: 16 amino acids. V shed 0 bases, J shed 4 bases, and the junction held 5 bases outside the gene matches. The CDR3 loop reads CASGLVGTGWYNEQFF. The CDR3 nucleotides are TGTGCTAGTGGTTTGGTAGGGACAGGTTGGTACAATGAGCAGTTCTTC. The full variable domain, its missing parts supplied by reference TRBV12-5 and TRBJ2-1, is DARVTQTPRHKVTEMGQEVTMRCQPILGHNTVFWYRQTMMQGLELLAYFRNRAPLDDSGMPKDRFSAEMPDATLATLKIQPSEPRDSAVYFCASGLVGTGWYNEQFFGPGTRLTVL.

The chain combines TRBV24-1 with TRBJ1-5; 7 nucleotides align to TRBD1. Looked up from germline, CDR1 is KGHDR and CDR2 is SFDVKD. The CDR3 covers 16 residues. J lost 5 bases, V lost 4 bases, and 10 bases had no gene match. The CDR3 region is CATSDRRTGWDQPQHF. CDR3 in DNA: TGTGCCACCAGTGACCGCCGGACAGGATGGGATCAGCCCCAGCATTTT.

This chain joins TRBV7-2 and TRBJ1-2, with TRBD1 as a possible D gene (5 bases). V was shortened by 0 bases and J by 11 bases, with 13 bases between the two germline ends. Per germline, CDR1 SGHTA and CDR2 FQGNSA. This CDR3 spans 13 amino acids. CDR3 bases: TGTGCCAGCAGCTTAGCGCTTGGGGGGATTTACACCTTC. Translating it yields CASSLALGGIYTF.